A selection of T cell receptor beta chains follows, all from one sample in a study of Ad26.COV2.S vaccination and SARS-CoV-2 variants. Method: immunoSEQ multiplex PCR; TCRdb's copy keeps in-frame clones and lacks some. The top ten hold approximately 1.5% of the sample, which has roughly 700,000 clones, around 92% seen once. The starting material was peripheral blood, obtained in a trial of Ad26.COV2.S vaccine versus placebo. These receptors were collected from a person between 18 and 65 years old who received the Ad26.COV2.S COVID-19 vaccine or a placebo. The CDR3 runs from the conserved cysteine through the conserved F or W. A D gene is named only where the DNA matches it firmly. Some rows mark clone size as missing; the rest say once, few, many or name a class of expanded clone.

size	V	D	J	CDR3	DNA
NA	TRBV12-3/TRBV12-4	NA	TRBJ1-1	CASRLRGIEAFF	TGTGCCAGCAGACTACGGGGTATTGAAGCTTTCTTT
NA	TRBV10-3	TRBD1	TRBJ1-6	CAISGGTDSYNSPLHF	TGTGCCATCAGTGGGGGGACAGACTCCTATAATTCACCCCTCCACTTT
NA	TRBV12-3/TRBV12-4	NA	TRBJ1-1	CASSPGPEAFF	TGTGCCAGCAGCCCCGGGCCTGAAGCTTTCTTT
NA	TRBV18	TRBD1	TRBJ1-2	CASSLATGFVYGYTF	TGTGCCAGCTCACTCGCGACAGGGTTTGTCTATGGCTACACCTTC
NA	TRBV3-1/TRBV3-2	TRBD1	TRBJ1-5	CASSQGGTGDQPQHF	TGTGCCAGCAGCCAAGGGGGGACAGGGGATCAGCCCCAGCATTTT
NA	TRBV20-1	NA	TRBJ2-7	CSAKVYEQYF	TGCAGTGCCAAGGTCTACGAGCAGTACTTC
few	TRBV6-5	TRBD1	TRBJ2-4	CASRGQGQGKIQYF	TGTGCCAGCAGGGGTCAGGGACAGGGGAAAATTCAGTACTTC
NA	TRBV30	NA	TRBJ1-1	CAWRSMRQNYDTEAFF	TGTGCCTGGAGAAGCATGAGACAGAATTATGACACTGAAGCTTTCTTT
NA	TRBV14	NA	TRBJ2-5	CASSSRQVGAGTQYF	TGTGCCAGCAGCTCTCGACAGGTCGGTGCAGGGACCCAGTACTTC
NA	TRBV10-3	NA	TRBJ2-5	CAISESLPGRETQYF	TGTGCCATCAGTGAGTCGTTGCCGGGGCGGGAGACCCAGTACTTC
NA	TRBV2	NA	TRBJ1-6	CASGGSSYNSPLHF	TGTGCCAGCGGAGGGAGCTCCTATAATTCACCCCTCCACTTT
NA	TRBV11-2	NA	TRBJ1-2	CASSLVGSGYTF	TGTGCCAGCAGCTTAGTGGGCTCTGGCTACACCTTC
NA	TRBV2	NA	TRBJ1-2	CASRPGTWDGYTF	TGTGCCAGCAGGCCCGGGACATGGGATGGCTACACCTTC
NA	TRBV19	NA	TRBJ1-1	CASTTQGSNTEAFF	TGTGCCAGCACCACCCAGGGGAGCAACACTGAAGCTTTCTTT
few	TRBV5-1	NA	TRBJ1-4	CASSLAGSREKLFF	TGCGCCAGCAGCTTGGCAGGGTCGAGGGAAAAACTGTTTTTT
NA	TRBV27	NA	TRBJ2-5	CASSLLARSKETQYF	TGTGCCAGCAGTTTACTGGCCAGATCTAAAGAGACCCAGTACTTC
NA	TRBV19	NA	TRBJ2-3	CASSIDLRTSTDTQYF	TGTGCCAGTAGTATAGATCTCCGGACTAGCACAGATACGCAGTATTTT
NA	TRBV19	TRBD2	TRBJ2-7	CASSISVGLAGYEQYF	TGTGCCAGTAGTATTTCGGTCGGACTAGCGGGATACGAGCAGTACTTC
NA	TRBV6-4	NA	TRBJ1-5	CASAREAPLQPQHF	TGTGCCAGCGCGAGGGAGGCCCCACTTCAGCCCCAGCATTTT
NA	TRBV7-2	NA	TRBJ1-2	CASSLRPRDLDANYGYTF	TGTGCCAGCAGCTTACGCCCCCGGGACCTCGACGCCAACTATGGCTACACCTTC
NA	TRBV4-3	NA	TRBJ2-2	CASSQGPITGELFF	TGCGCCAGCAGCCAAGGACCAATCACCGGGGAGCTGTTTTTT
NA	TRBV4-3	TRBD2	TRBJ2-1	CASSQVWTSGGTYNEQFF	TGCGCCAGCAGCCAAGTCTGGACTAGCGGGGGGACTTACAATGAGCAGTTCTTC
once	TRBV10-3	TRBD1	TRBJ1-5	CAISDQTGAQPQHF	TGTGCCATCAGTGACCAGACAGGGGCTCAGCCCCAGCATTTT
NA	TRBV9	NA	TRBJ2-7	CASSEGREDYEQYF	TGTGCCAGCAGCGAGGGCAGGGAGGACTACGAGCAGTACTTC
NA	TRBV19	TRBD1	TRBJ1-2	CASSLHDPRQGATPYGYTF	TGTGCCAGTAGTCTCCACGATCCTAGACAGGGGGCTACCCCCTATGGCTACACCTTC
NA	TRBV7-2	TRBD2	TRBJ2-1	CASSFLAGGPNEQFF	TGTGCCAGCAGCTTTCTAGCGGGAGGGCCTAATGAGCAGTTCTTC
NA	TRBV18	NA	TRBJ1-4	CASSKDFATNEKLFF	TGTGCCAGCTCAAAGGACTTCGCAACTAATGAAAAACTGTTTTTT
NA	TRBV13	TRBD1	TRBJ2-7	CASSIGQDYEQYF	TGTGCCAGCAGCATTGGACAGGACTACGAGCAGTACTTC
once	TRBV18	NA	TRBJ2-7	CASSPYSDSSYEQYF	TGTGCCAGCTCACCGTACAGTGACAGCTCCTACGAGCAGTACTTC
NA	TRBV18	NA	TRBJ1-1	CASSPMGPPNTEAFF	TGTGCCAGCTCACCTATGGGCCCCCCGAACACTGAAGCTTTCTTT
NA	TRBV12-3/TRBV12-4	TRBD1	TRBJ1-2	CASSLTGDGYTF	TGTGCCAGCAGTCTGACAGGGGACGGCTACACCTTC
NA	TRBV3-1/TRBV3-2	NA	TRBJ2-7	CASSQGGATPYEQYF	TGTGCCAGCAGCCAAGGAGGGGCAACGCCCTACGAGCAGTACTTC
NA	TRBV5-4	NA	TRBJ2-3	CASSLEVGGSADTQYF	TGTGCCAGCAGCTTGGAGGTGGGGGGTTCCGCAGATACGCAGTATTTT
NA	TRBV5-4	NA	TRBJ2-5	CASRAGTEETQYF	TGTGCCAGCAGGGCCGGGACGGAAGAGACCCAGTACTTC
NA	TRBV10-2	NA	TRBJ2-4	CASSQGYLAKNIQYF	TGCGCCAGCAGCCAGGGGTACCTAGCCAAAAACATTCAGTACTTC
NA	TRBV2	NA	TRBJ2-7	CASTLVSGFTYEQYF	TGTGCCAGCACTTTGGTTTCGGGGTTTACCTACGAGCAGTACTTC
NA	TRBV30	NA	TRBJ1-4	CAWSAGSTNEKLFF	TGTGCCTGGAGTGCAGGGTCTACTAATGAAAAACTGTTTTTT
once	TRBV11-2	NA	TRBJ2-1	CASSQVTPELQFF	TGTGCCAGCAGCCAAGTAACCCCCGAGTTGCAGTTCTTC
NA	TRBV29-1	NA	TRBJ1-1	CSGDSGTEAFF	TGCAGCGGGGACTCGGGCACTGAAGCTTTCTTT
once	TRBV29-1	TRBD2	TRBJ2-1	CSVENPTRPSGRIYNEQFF	TGCAGCGTTGAAAATCCCACCCGGCCAAGCGGGAGGATTTACAATGAGCAGTTCTTC
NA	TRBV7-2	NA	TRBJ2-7	CASSLEAGNYEQYF	TGTGCCAGCAGCCTAGAGGCGGGGAACTACGAGCAGTACTTC
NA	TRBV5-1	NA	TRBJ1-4	CASSIGRGGFNEKLFF	TGCGCCAGCAGCATCGGTCGGGGAGGGTTTAATGAAAAACTGTTTTTT
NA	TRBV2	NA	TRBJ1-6	CASKPSPSGSPLHF	TGTGCCAGCAAGCCCTCACCTTCAGGTTCACCCCTCCACTTT
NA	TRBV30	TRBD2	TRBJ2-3	CAWSPLAGFTQYF	TGTGCCTGGAGTCCCCTAGCGGGGTTTACGCAGTATTTT
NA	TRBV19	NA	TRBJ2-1	CASSSGTYNEQFF	TGTGCCAGTAGCTCCGGGACCTACAATGAGCAGTTCTTC
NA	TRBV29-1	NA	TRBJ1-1	CSVESYLNTEAFF	TGCAGCGTGGAGAGCTACCTGAACACTGAAGCTTTCTTT
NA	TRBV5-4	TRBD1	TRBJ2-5	CASSLEAGGETQYF	TGTGCCAGCAGCTTGGAAGCAGGGGGTGAGACCCAGTACTTC
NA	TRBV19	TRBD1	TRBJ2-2	CASSIGQQGGLTGELFF	TGTGCCAGTAGTATAGGACAACAGGGGGGCCTAACCGGGGAGCTGTTTTTT
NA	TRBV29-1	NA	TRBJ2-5	CSVVGWWETQYF	TGCAGCGTTGTAGGTTGGTGGGAGACCCAGTACTTC
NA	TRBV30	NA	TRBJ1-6	CARSGGNSPLHF	TGTGCCCGGTCCGGGGGGAATTCACCCCTCCACTTT
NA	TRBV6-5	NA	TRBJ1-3	CASSPQGYTIYF	TGTGCCAGCAGTCCACAGGGATACACCATATATTTT
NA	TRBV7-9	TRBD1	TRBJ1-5	CASSSGQGNQPQHF	TGTGCCAGCAGCTCCGGACAGGGAAATCAGCCCCAGCATTTT
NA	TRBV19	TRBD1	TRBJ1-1	CASSRDRESEAFF	TGTGCCAGTAGTAGGGACAGGGAAAGTGAAGCTTTCTTT